This entry is about one TCR beta chain. Its antigen is as yet unknown. These data belong to a study of T-cell reconstitution after alpha-beta-depleted transplantation in children. Study-wide results and limits: Expanded graft clones numbering several hundred reportedly gave rise to alpha-beta T cells about two months after transplant.

Germline V lookup: CDR1 DFQATT, CDR2 SNEGSKA (reference sequence). Unmatched junction bases numbered 16, after V lost 0 bases and J lost 0 bases. The CDR3 length is 19 residues. Researchers prepared the TCRbeta library using unique molecular identifiers, the study reports. TCRdb reprocessed the PCR reads with MiXCR, giving one entry per CDR3 protein. The sample has under 750,000 distinct CDR3 sequences, 23% seen once. The chain uses TRBV20-1 and TRBJ1-2; the match to TRBD1 covers 7 bases. Source: PBMCs, mostly from graft donor cells, taken 360 days after TCRalphabeta/CD19-depleted stem cell transplant. The sequence came from a boy under two years old who had a stem cell transplant for acute myeloid leukemia, so the T cells may come from the graft donor. CDR3 DNA sequence: TGCAGTGCTAGAGATGGGCCGGGGGGGCAGGGGGTAGCTAACTATGGCTACACCTTC. Translating gives CSARDGPGGQGVANYGYTF.